This TCR beta chain stems from a study of technical replicates of blood from a few donors. TCRdb's table, derived via immunoSEQ multiplex PCR, lists solely in-frame clones and lacks some. The sample records tens of thousands of clones, 80% to 95% being singletons. The germline V gene has CDR1 SNHLY and CDR2 FYNNEI. The CDR3 sequence is 12 residues long. The ends were cut back, 4 bases at V and 5 bases at J, with 8 bases in the middle. The chain joins TRBV2 to TRBJ2-5; possible D gene TRBD1, 5 bases. The TCR sequence derives from a human donor in good health. Sequences were obtained from T cells isolated from PBMCs. The CDR3 is CASSVRDETQYF. The CDR3 DNA sequence: TGTGCCAGCAGTGTCAGGGATGAGACCCAGTACTTC.